This T cell receptor (beta chain) was recovered during a study of T cell changes during pregnancy in multiple sclerosis. Clones were sequenced by immunoSEQ multiplex PCR, and TCRdb holds only the in-frame ones, with some missing. Of tens of thousands of clones in the sample, about 90% were seen once. V was pared by 6 bases and J by 10 bases, with 23 bases of the junction left unmatched. Germline CDR1 and CDR2: MDHEN and SYDVKM. This CDR3 has 20 residues. This sequence was found in a female donor with multiple sclerosis, enrolled in a pregnancy study. Sequenced here: CD4+ T cells from peripheral blood mononuclear cells, sampled in the first trimester of pregnancy. The rearrangement links TRBV28 to TRBJ2-1; 14 nucleotides match TRBD2. CDR3 in amino acids: CASSSRRGRRLAGGPGEQFF. In DNA, the CDR3 is TGTGCCAGCAGCTCGCGACGAGGCAGAAGACTAGCGGGAGGGCCAGGGGAGCAGTTCTTC.